This T cell receptor beta chain was identified in a study of cytomegalovirus exposure and HLA in healthy donors. Study-level findings and limits: Accurate prediction of HLA-A and HLA-B alleles (for most subjects) was reportedly achieved from TCR beta sequences. Later analysis indicated greater clonal expansion among HLA-associated TCR beta chains than among equally common other chains.

The PCR had 60 Vbeta and 13 Jbeta primers. Repertoires were generated with immunoSEQ multiplex PCR, while TCRdb's copy carries only in-frame clones and drops some. Its table records 150,000 or so clones. J was trimmed by 0 bases and V by 4 bases; bases with no gene match: 6. This CDR3 has 15 residues. CDR1 is GTSNPN and CDR2 is SVGIG in the germline V gene (reference sequence). Of note for this clone: Its antigen is unknown.

The receptor was derived from a woman aged 45-65 years in good health and CMV-seronegative. V usage is TRBV30 and J usage is TRBJ1-5, with 7 bases aligning to TRBD1. Material for sequencing was PBMCs. The CDR3 DNA sequence: TGTGCCTGGAACAGGGGCGACTATAGCAATCAGCCCCAGCATTTT. Its translation is CAWNRGDYSNQPQHF.